This T cell receptor beta chain derives from a study of blood T cell repertoires in COVID-19. This clone was observed a few times. The table came from immunoSEQ multiplex PCR; TCRdb's copy has only in-frame clones and leaves some out. Among approximately 250,000 clones listed, around 87% were seen once. Germline assignment: CDR1 MDHEN and CDR2 SYDVKM. This CDR3 has 11 amino acids. The germline V and J ends were trimmed by 6 bases and 8 bases, with 10 bases remaining between them. The receptor was isolated from a woman aged 55 to 70 with COVID-19, enrolled during active disease. The rearrangement joins TRBV28 to TRBJ1-2; D ambiguous. Specimen: peripheral blood. The CDR3 region has the DNA TGTGCCAGCAGACTAGGAATAGGCTACACCTTC. This gives the protein CASRLGIGYTF.